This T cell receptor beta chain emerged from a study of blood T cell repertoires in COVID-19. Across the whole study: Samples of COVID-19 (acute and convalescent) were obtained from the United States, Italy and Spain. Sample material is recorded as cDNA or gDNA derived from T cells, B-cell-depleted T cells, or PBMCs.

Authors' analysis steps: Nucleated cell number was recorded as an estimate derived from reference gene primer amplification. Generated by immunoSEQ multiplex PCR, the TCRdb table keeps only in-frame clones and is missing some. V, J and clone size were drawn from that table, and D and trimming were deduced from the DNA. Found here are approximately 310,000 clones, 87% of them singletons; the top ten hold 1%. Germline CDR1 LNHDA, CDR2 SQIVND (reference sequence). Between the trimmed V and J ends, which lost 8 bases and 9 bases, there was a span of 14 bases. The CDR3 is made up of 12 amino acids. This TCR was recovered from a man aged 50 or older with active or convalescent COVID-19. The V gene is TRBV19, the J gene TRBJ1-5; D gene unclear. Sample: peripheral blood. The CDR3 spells CASHPKTTPQHF. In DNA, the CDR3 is TGTGCCAGTCACCCCAAGACAACGCCCCAGCATTTT.